Below, one T cell receptor (beta chain) is given with its context. Its cognate antigen is unknown. Peripheral blood and lesional scalp punch biopsies came from alopecia areata patients. cDNA reverse transcribed from extracted RNA served as the sequencing template. Using immunoSEQ multiplex PCR, the repertoire was profiled, and TCRdb retains in-frame clones only, with some absent. Of over 100,000 clones listed, approximately 49% were seen once; the top ten hold about 19%. This entry is derived from a study of CD8+ T cells in alopecia areata. The wider study: Tofacitinib therapy lasting 6 to 18 months was followed by 6 months off drug.

The V end was cut by 1 base, the J end by 6 bases, with 12 bases between. The CDR3 contains 14 residues. From germline, CDR1 is SEHNR and CDR2 FQNEAQ (reference sequence). Study results and caveats: Compared with mice, patients displayed less clear TCR sharing, possibly for HLA-related reasons.

The receptor was isolated from a human donor with alopecia areata. The genes are TRBV7-9 and TRBJ1-1; D is unclear. The sample consisted of CD8+ T cells sorted from blood, taken at week 0. The CDR3 protein is CASSLGHSPAEAFF. CDR3 bases: TGTGCCAGCAGCTTAGGGCACAGCCCCGCTGAAGCTTTCTTT.